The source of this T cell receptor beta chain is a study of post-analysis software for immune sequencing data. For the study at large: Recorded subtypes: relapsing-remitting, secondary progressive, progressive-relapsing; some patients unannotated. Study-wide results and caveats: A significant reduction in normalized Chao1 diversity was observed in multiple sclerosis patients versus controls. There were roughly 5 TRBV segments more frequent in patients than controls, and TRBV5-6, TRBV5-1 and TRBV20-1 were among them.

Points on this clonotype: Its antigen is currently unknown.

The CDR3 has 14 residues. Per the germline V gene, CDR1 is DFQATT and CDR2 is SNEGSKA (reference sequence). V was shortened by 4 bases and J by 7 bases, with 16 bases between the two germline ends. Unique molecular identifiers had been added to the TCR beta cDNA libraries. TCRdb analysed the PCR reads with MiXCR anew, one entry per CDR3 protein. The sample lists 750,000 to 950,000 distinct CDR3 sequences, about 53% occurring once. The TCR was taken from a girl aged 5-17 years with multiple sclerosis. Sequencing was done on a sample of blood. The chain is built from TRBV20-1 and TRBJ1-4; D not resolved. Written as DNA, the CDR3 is TGCAGTGCTACTCCCTCTAACCGAGGTGAAAAACTGTTTTTT. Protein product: CSATPSNRGEKLFF.